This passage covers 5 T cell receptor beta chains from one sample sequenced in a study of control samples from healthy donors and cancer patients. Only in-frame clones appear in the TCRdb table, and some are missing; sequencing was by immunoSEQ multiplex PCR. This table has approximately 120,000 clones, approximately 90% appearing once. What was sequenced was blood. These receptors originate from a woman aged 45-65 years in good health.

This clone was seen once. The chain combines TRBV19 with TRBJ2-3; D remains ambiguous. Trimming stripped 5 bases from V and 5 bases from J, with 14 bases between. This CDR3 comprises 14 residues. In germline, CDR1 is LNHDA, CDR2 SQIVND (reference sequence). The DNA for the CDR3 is TGTGCCAGTAGTCCTTTAGTAGAAGGAGATACGCAGTATTTT. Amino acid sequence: CASSPLVEGDTQYF.

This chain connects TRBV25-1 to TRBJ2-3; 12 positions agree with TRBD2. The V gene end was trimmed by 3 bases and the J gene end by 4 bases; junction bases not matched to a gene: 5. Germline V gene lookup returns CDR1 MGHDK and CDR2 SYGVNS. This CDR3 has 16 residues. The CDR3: CASSDPRLAGADTQYF. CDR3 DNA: TGTGCCAGCAGTGACCCACGACTAGCGGGAGCAGATACGCAGTATTTT.

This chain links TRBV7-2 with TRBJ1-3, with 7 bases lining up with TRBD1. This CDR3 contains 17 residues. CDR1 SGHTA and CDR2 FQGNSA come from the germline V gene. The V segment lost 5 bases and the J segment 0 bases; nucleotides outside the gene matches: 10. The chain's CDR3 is CASSRGGGQFSGNTIYF. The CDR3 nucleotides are TGTGCCAGCAGCCGCGGAGGGGGACAGTTCTCTGGAAACACCATATATTTT. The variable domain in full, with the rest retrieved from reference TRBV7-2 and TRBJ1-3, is GAGVSQSPSNKVTEKGKDVELRCDPISGHTALYWYRQSLGQGLEFLIYFQGNSAPDKSGLPSDRFSAERTGGSVSTLTIQRTQQEDSAVYLCASSRGGGQFSGNTIYFGEGSWLTVV.

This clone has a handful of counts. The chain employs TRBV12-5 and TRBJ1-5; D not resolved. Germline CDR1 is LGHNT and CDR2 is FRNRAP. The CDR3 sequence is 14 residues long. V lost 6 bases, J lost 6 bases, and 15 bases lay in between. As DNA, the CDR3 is TGTGCTAGTGGACTCGGGCCAGACGGTCAGCCCCAGCATTTT. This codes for CASGLGPDGQPQHF.

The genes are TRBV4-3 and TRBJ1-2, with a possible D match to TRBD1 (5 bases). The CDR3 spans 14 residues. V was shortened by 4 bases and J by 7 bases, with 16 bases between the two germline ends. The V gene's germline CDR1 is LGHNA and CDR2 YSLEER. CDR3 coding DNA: TGCGCCAGCAGCCGCCGCCAAGGGGAAGGTGGCTACACCTTC. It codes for CASSRRQGEGGYTF.